This T cell receptor beta chain originates from a study of shared clonotypes between healthy human individuals (TCRdb year 2020). Background for the entire study: A couple of women and three men aged 18 to 49 years were included in the cohort. The study deeply sequenced blood TCR repertoires of five healthy adults to estimate repertoire size and the extent of clonotype sharing between individuals. Per donor, leukapheresis produced somewhere between about 0.9 and 9 billion PBMCs. To increase sequencing depth and limit assay-specific biases, different laboratories used diverse techniques to prepare libraries and sequence TCR repertoires. For each donor, CD4 naive and CD4 memory were each given three plates, CD8 naive was given two plates, and CD8 memory was given one plate.

Using the deep immunoSEQ assay, TCR CDR3 regions were amplified from genomic DNA by multiplex PCR. Extracted genomic DNA from each cell subset was spread evenly across all wells of several immunoSEQ 96-well plates, with each plate serving as a replicate. For sorted subsets, 200 to 250 ng of genomic DNA, equivalent to some 30,000 T cell genomes, went into each replicate PCR. Purified libraries were measured with a Qubit 3.0 fluorometer, size-checked on a Bioanalyzer 2100, and measured again with the KAPA Library Quantification kit. Every immunoSEQ 96-well plate was sequenced on a separate single-read 150-cycle Illumina NextSeq 550 flow cell. On the study's bioinformatics: The immunoSEQ output contained only junctional sequences without quality scores, so filtering could not match that applied to full-length reads. To assign V/J genes and CDR3, sequences were annotated against IMGT germline references using PyIR, a Python wrapper for IgBLAST v1.9. Reads were removed for weak V/J assignments (E-value above 1e-6), missing CDR3, stop codons, out-of-frame junctions, or ambiguous translated residues. V3J clonotypes were defined as sequences sharing an identical inferred V gene, J gene, and CDR3 amino acid sequence. Percentage overlap between repertoires was computed as shared unique clonotypes divided by the size of the smaller repertoire. Repertoire richness was assessed with RTK rarefaction, the Chao1 estimator, and Recon v2.1 estimates of unobserved clonotypes. For all TCRbeta clonotypes obtained by the gDNA method from a few donors, generation probabilities were computed with OLGA. This is the immuneACCESS table as TCRdb keeps it, with only in-frame sequences that have V and J called. A part of the clones is gone; compared with another copy, unresolved V genes explain less than half, and the rest is unexplained. For V, J and clone size, that table is used; D and trimming come from the DNA. The sample table records about 2.1 million clones; 85% to 95% of these occur just once. Approximately 1.7% of the sample comes from the top ten.

CD8 naive samples consisted of CD45RO-negative cells that were positively selected for CCR7, yielding a CD45RA+CCR7+ population without TemRA cells. The donors were healthy, HIV-negative adults who had no recently reported acute infections or vaccinations. Every donor was a Caucasian adult living in Nashville, Tennessee, USA. Blood was obtained by leukapheresis, after which PBMCs were separated by Ficoll-Histopaque density gradient centrifugation and cryopreserved in liquid nitrogen vapor phase. Purity and quantity of every magnetically sorted T cell population were checked by analytical flow cytometry. Each sorted fraction had its genomic DNA isolated and then quantified by UV absorbance on a Nanodrop 2000c. To note about this clone: Its antigen is currently not known. Per-nucleotide qualities are absent, and no much larger clonotype sits a single base away.

V is pruned by 7 bases and J by 6 bases, leaving 11 bases of the junction without a gene match. The CDR3 numbers 14 residues from cysteine through phenylalanine. Kept here is only the CDR3 DNA, which spans 42 bases and is read in frame from base 1. CDR1 and CDR2, looked up from the germline V gene (reference sequence), are LNHDA and SQIVND. Study-wide findings and limitations: Naive subsets generally had larger estimated clonotype richness than memory subsets. Because the study included a small number of donors, the genetic and exposure-history diversity represented was limited. Pairwise subsampling led to the expectation that sequencing depth would affect the degree of clonotype sharing among donors. Clonotypes shared by all four sorted-subset donors showed higher generation probabilities than non-shared clonotypes. Only blood was sampled, and tissue TCR repertoires likely differ from those in blood. Even with the large sequencing depth, rarefaction of the sorted-subset datasets indicated that sequencing was incomplete. When several donors were compared, the shared fraction of clonotypes was about 5% for naive CD4, more than 3% for naive CD8, 2% to 2.5% for memory CD4, and 0.35% to 0.4% for memory CD8.

In this chain, TRBV19 is recombined with TRBJ1-2, and 7 bases in between align with TRBD1. The sample consisted of naive CD8+ T cells from PBMCs. The sample's cell subset or site label is to be understood as: CD45RA+CCR7+. This clonotype was sampled from a man between 18 and 35 years old in good health. Some clones in this sample may be carry-over from other donors' samples. The nucleotides are TGTGCCAGTAACCACCCCCCGACAGGGAATGGCTACACCTTC. Its amino acids are CASNHPPTGNGYTF.